This entry describes one T cell receptor (beta chain). This clonotype was seen a handful of times. Its antigen target is currently unknown. No base quality information exists; no much larger clone differs at one position. The data were obtained in a study of T cell repertoires in cytomegalovirus infection (dated 2019 in TCRdb). With regard to the full study: The peptide stimulations were aimed at well-studied HLA-B-restricted epitopes as well as recently identified HLA-C-restricted CMV epitopes, whose presentation resists viral immunomodulation. The HLA type of each donor mattered for the analysis, because public TCR beta signatures pointed to carriage of CMV infection along with the matching HLA type. Overall study results and their limits: In both this cohort and an independent roughly 400-donor cohort, the cumulative frequency of public TCR beta family members distinguished carriers of CMV infection plus the relevant HLA type. The ex vivo response was dominated by HLA-C-restricted CMV-specific TCR beta clonotypes, which also provided the single most frequent clonotype in two of eight donors.

Reading the label with the study, this specimen's treatment or condition is: in vitro stimulation with specific CMV peptide epitopes to enrich CMV-specific T cells. Sequenced on an Illumina HiSeq 1500. Clones were called with MiXCR by TCRdb after fastp trimmed the public reads at Q25, and only in-frame beta chains were retained. Entries that share a CDR3 protein sequence are merged under the most common genes and DNA. The sample table records 100,000 to 120,000 distinct CDR3 sequences; over 25% of these occur just once. Approximately 41% of the sample lies in the top ten. The sequencing used CD8+ T cells from cultured PBMCs, collected from culture after CMV antigen stimulation. The sequence was collected from a human donor in good health (CMV status not recorded). Some clones in this sample may be carry-over from other donors' samples.

The CDR3 loop reads CASRWQAGTGGTEAFF. The DNA is TGTGCCAGCAGATGGCAGGCCGGGACAGGGGGCACTGAAGCTTTCTTT. The sequence links TRBV6-5 to TRBJ1-1; the central 11 bases match TRBD1. CDR1 and CDR2 (MNHEY, SVGAGI) derive from the germline V gene. At the junction V is shortened by 6 bases and J by 4 bases; bases outside the gene matches: 10. From the cysteine through the phenylalanine, the CDR3 covers 16 amino acids. Only the CDR3 DNA stays, 48 bases, in frame from base 1.